Listed here are 11 T cell receptor beta chains from one sample, sequenced in a study of breast tumors, draining lymph nodes, adjacent tissues. TCRdb redid the calling of the multiplex PCR reads with MiXCR, one entry per CDR3 protein. This table has roughly 120,000 distinct CDR3 sequences, nearly 20% appearing once. The lymph nodes were axillary draining lymph nodes from breast cancer patients. The sequenced material came from axillary lymph node tissue. These TCRs come from a female donor with breast cancer. Some clones in this sample may be carry-over from other donors' samples.

Ten or more counts support this clonotype. The V and J genes are TRBV7-9 and TRBJ2-3; no clear D. The CDR3 has 17 residues. With 8 bases removed from V and 2 bases from J, the gap between germline ends came to 23 bases. Germline V CDR1 and CDR2: SEHNR, FQNEAQ (reference sequence). The CDR3 reads CASCCQPDGQVTDTQYF. The CDR3 nucleotides are TGTGCCAGCTGCTGTCAGCCCGACGGTCAGGTCACAGATACGCAGTATTTT.

Comments on this clonotype: A read error may be the cause here, since a much bigger clone is one base away. The chain couples TRBV19 to TRBJ2-1; 14 bases match TRBD2. The CDR3 is 17 residues long. CDR1 is LNHDA, CDR2 SQIVND, per germline (reference sequence). The CDR3 protein is CASSIGGLAGVQRERFF. DNA of the CDR3: TGTGCCAGTAGTATTGGGGGACTAGCGGGAGTACAACGAGAGCGGTTCTTC. Complete variable domain (other parts from reference TRBV19 and TRBJ2-1): DGGITQSPKYLFRKEGQNVTLSCEQNLNHDAMYWYRQDPGQGLRLIYYSQIVNDFQKGDIAEGYSVSREKKESFPLTVTSAQKNPTAFYLCASSIGGLAGVQRERFFGPGTRLTVL.

The gene calls are TRBV20-1 and TRBJ1-2; 11 nucleotides agree with TRBD1. Germline V gene sequence: CDR1 DFQATT, CDR2 SNEGSKA (reference sequence). CDR3 size: 14 residues. The V segment lost 5 bases and the J segment 3 bases; nucleotides outside the gene matches: 5. CDR3 protein: CSAGPGQGDYGYTF. The DNA for the CDR3 is TGCAGTGCTGGACCGGGACAGGGGGACTATGGCTACACCTTC.

The V gene is TRBV6-2 or TRBV6-3, the J gene TRBJ2-1; the match to TRBD2 covers 9 bases. CDR1 and CDR2 from the germline V gene are MNHEY and SVGEGT. J gave up 4 bases and V 5 bases, and 15 bases lay outside the gene matches. The CDR3 length is 18 residues. Here the CDR3 DNA reads TGTGCCAGCAGTGGAACGAGAGCGGGGGGACTGAAATACAATGAGCAGTTCTTC. It encodes CASSGTRAGGLKYNEQFF.

Notes on this clonotype: A much larger clone is a single base away; this may be a read error. The gene calls are TRBV5-1 and TRBJ2-3; maybe TRBD1 (6 bases). TRBJ1-5 explains the end of the DNA better; the J call may be wrong. Germline V gene sequence: CDR1 SGHRS, CDR2 YFSETQ. This CDR3 has 14 residues. Written as DNA, the CDR3 is TGCGCCAGCAGCCTGCGGGGGGGCCCAGATACGCAGCATTTT. It codes for CASSLRGGPDTQHF.

A word on this clonotype: This may be a read error: a much more frequent sequence differs by one nucleotide. As the CDR3 is not closed by the conserved phenylalanine or tryptophan, this likely results from a read error. V and J are TRBV4-1 and TRBJ1-4, with D perhaps TRBD1 (5 bases). Germline V gene sequence: CDR1 MGHRA, CDR2 YSYEKL. V shed 3 bases and J shed 5 bases, with 13 bases lying between them. This CDR3 contains 15 residues. The CDR3 sequence: CASSQERQNNEKLFL. The CDR3 DNA reads as TGCGCCAGCAGCCAGGAGAGACAGAACAATGAAAAACTGTTTCTT.

This clonotype occurred many times. V gene TRBV20-1 combines with J gene TRBJ2-1, with TRBD2 matching over 14 bases. Germline V gives CDR1 DFQATT, CDR2 SNEGSKA (reference sequence). V shed 5 bases and J 8 bases; nucleotides not matched to a gene: 8. This CDR3 comprises 15 residues. CDR3 nucleotides: TGCAGTGCTGTCCTCCGACTAGCGGGAGGGGATGAGCAGTTCTTC. Translating it yields CSAVLRLAGGDEQFF.

This clonotype has at least ten counts. The CDR3 DNA is TGTGCCAGCAGCCCAAAAGGACAGGGGGGAGTTGACACCATATATTTT. It codes for CASSPKGQGGVDTIYF. The chain links TRBV9 to TRBJ1-3, with TRBD1 identical over 10 bases. Germline values: CDR1 SGDLS, CDR2 YYNGEE. The CDR3 sequence is 16 residues long. Trimming removed 4 bases from V and 8 bases from J; junction bases left unmatched: 12.

On this clonotype: A much larger clone lies a single base off, so this may be a read error. The chain is built from TRBV7-3 and TRBJ2-7; D possibly uses TRBD1 or TRBD2 (5 bases each). Germline CDR1 and CDR2: SGHTA and FQGTGA. Trimming removed 11 bases from V and 6 bases from J, with 20 bases in between. The CDR3 sequence is 13 residues long. CDR3 in DNA: TGTGCCTGCCCGGGACGGGGCCCTACCGAGCAGTACTTC. Translation gives CACPGRGPTEQYF.

This clonotype was recorded many times. The chain employs TRBV20-1 and TRBJ2-5, with 10 nucleotides matching TRBD2. The CDR3 sequence is 15 residues long. V lost 5 bases to trimming and J lost 2 bases; unmatched junction nucleotides: 8. Per germline, CDR1 DFQATT and CDR2 SNEGSKA (reference sequence). CDR3 protein: CSADSGTSVQETQYF. The CDR3, as DNA: TGCAGTGCTGACTCCGGGACTAGCGTACAAGAGACCCAGTACTTC.

This clonotype was seen a few times. One end of the junction does not line up with germline, which may come from a read error. V gene TRBV12-3 or TRBV12-4 combines with J gene TRBJ2-3; TRBD2 agrees at 15 bases. The CDR3 has 17 amino acids. The CDR3, as DNA: TGTGCCAGCAGGCCCGGGACTAGCGGGGGGTTAACAGGTACGCAGTATTTT. Its protein is CASRPGTSGGLTGTQYF.